This TCR beta chain was sequenced for a study of cytomegalovirus exposure and HLA in healthy donors. 13 Jbeta primers and 60 Vbeta primers were used for the PCR. Libraries were prepared by immunoSEQ multiplex PCR; TCRdb keeps only in-frame clonotypes and omits some of them. The table records fewer than 200,000 clones, 65% to 85% of them present only once. There are 14 residues in the CDR3. Germline CDR1 LGHNA, CDR2 YNFKEQ. V lost 1 base, J lost 7 bases, and 13 bases lay in between. Concerning this clone itself: What it binds is not known.

Overall study findings and caveats: Later analysis identified a missense DCLRE1C variant that was linked to TCR beta V- and J-gene trimming.

This receptor was taken from a man aged 35 to 55 in good health and CMV-seropositive. Specimen: PBMCs. V usage is TRBV4-2 and J usage is TRBJ1-2, with a possible D match to TRBD1 (6 bases). The DNA of the CDR3 is TGTGCCAGCAGCCAAGTGAGGGGGAACCCTGGCTACACCTTC. Its translation: CASSQVRGNPGYTF.